In its sample, the clone carrying this T cell receptor (beta chain) was seen many times. Antigen: not known. This sample is part of a study of neurological immune-mediated disorders. Study results and limitations: The study found the most TCR clonal expansion in HTLV-1-associated myelopathy and the least in multiple sclerosis, below healthy controls.

The unsorted libraries had their origin in 2 million PBMCs stored at -80 C. As for the cDNA, it was generated by 5'RACE with 10-nucleotide random UMIs. TCRdb re-called the 5' RACE reads with MiXCR, one entry per CDR3 protein. Of about 120,000 distinct CDR3 sequences in the sample, more than 2.5% were seen once. Trimming took off 2 bases at V and 11 bases at J, with 18 bases between the two ends. This CDR3 spans 14 amino acids. Input material: PBMCs. The rearrangement uses TRBV12-3 or TRBV12-4 and TRBJ1-1, with D possibly being TRBD1 (5 bases). The source of this sequence is a woman in her 30s with multiple sclerosis. In nucleotides, the CDR3 is TGTGCCAGCAGTTTACTCCAGGGCGGGCCGGGGGCTTTCTTT. It yields the protein CASSLLQGGPGAFF.